This T cell receptor (beta chain) was identified in a study of identifying expanded T cells in peripheral blood. The CDR3 totals 11 residues. Germline CDR1 DFQATT, CDR2 SNEGSKA (reference sequence). The repertoire was sequenced with immunoSEQ multiplex PCR; TCRdb's copy has only in-frame clones and lacks some. The table records roughly 84,000 clones, about 90% of them present only once. About this clone: One end of the junction is discordant with germline, which a read error may explain.

What was sequenced was blood. This sequence was found in a person aged 18 to 70 in good health. The genes are TRBV20-1 and TRBJ2-2; D unclear. CDR3 DNA: TGTGCGGAACGTGAGGACGGGGAGCTGTTTTTT. Protein product: CAEREDGELFF.